This T cell receptor (beta chain) was identified during a study of T-cell memory formation after mild COVID-19. TCRdb analysed the 5' RACE reads with MiXCR anew, one entry per CDR3 protein. Of about 340,000 distinct CDR3 sequences listed, less than 20% are singletons. Germline V gene sequence: CDR1 SGHKS, CDR2 YYEKEE (reference sequence). V dropped 4 bases and J dropped 5; count of bases not matched to a gene: 9. The CDR3 is made up of 15 amino acids. Sequences were obtained from PBMCs or a T cell subset sorted from them (not recorded which). The clonotype comes from a man aged 18 to 30 who had mild COVID-19 (a few samples of this study predate the infection). Cell type and time point are not known. This chain connects TRBV5-5 to TRBJ2-5, with TRBD1 identical over 9 bases. The CDR3 sequence is CASSTGQGSPETQYF. CDR3 coding DNA: TGTGCCAGCAGCACCGGACAGGGGAGCCCCGAGACCCAGTACTTC.